The T cell receptor (beta chain) under discussion was sequenced for a study of glioma-infiltrating T cells after dendritic cell vaccination. Study overall: Dendritic cells derived from monocytes and pulsed with autologous tumor lysate formed the vaccine. The study, taken as a whole, reports: Only a small number of patients had complete blood and tumor samples.

This CDR3 is built from 13 residues. CDR1 and CDR2 (germline): KGHSH, LQKENI. Trimming removed 5 bases from V and 3 bases from J, with 10 bases in between. This clone appeared once. Its target is unknown. Some clones are missing from TCRdb's copy, which holds only in-frame ones; the method was immunoSEQ multiplex PCR. Of over 55,000 clones in the sample, approximately 80% were seen once. J is TRBJ1-2 and V is TRBV18, with D possibly being TRBD1 (5 bases). The sequence derives from a human donor with glioblastoma. The sample in question was blood, obtained before dendritic cell vaccination. The CDR3 reads CASSYDSYYGYTF. CDR3 DNA sequence: TGTGCCAGCTCATACGACAGTTACTATGGCTACACCTTC.